A selection of T cell receptor beta chains follows, all from one sample in a study of spatial heterogeneity in lung cancer. TCRdb processed the 5' RACE reads anew with MiXCR; each CDR3 protein has one entry. Among more than 60,000 distinct CDR3 sequences listed, about 8% were seen once. Here the sequenced sample was PBMCs, taken at surgery. These receptors were collected from a male donor with early-stage non-small cell lung cancer. Each CDR3 is given with its conserved first and last residue. The D gene is left open where the match is weak. Where a row states a size, it is once, few, many or the class of an expanded clone; other rows omit it.

TRBV4-3	TRBJ1-6	few	TRBD1	TGCGCCAGCAGCCGAGACAGGGGGCTTAATTCACCCCTCCACTTT	CASSRDRGLNSPLHF
TRBV5-4	TRBJ2-7	.	TRBD2	TGTGCCAGCAGCTGGGCGACTAGCGACGAGCAGTACTTC	CASSWATSDEQYF
TRBV20-1	TRBJ1-2	few	.	TGCAGTCGCCCTAACGGGGATAGGGACTATGGCTACACCTTC	CSRPNGDRDYGYTF
TRBV7-7	TRBJ2-1	few	.	TGTGCCAGCAGCCCTGGGACCACCCTCCCCCGGCTGCAGTTCTTC	CASSPGTTLPRLQFF
TRBV11-2	TRBJ2-2	many	.	TGTGCCAGCAGCTTACTAACAAACACCGGGGAGCTGTTTTTT	CASSLLTNTGELFF
TRBV4-3	TRBJ2-7	many	.	TGCGCCAGCAGCCCCGGTGAAGGGGCCTACGAGCAGTACTTC	CASSPGEGAYEQYF
TRBV5-1	TRBJ1-4	few	.	TGCGCCAGCAGCTTGAAGAGTTCTAATGAAAAACTGTTTTTT	CASSLKSSNEKLFF
TRBV19	TRBJ1-2	.	.	TGTGCCAGTAGTATAATCTTGACAACAAGAGACTATGGCTACACCTTC	CASSIILTTRDYGYTF
TRBV24-1	TRBJ2-2	.	.	TGTGCCACCAGTGAAACAGGGAACACCGGGGAGCTGTTTTTT	CATSETGNTGELFF
TRBV29-1	TRBJ1-1	many	TRBD1	TGCAGCGTTTCCCCGGGACAGTCGAACACTGAAGCTTTCTTT	CSVSPGQSNTEAFF
TRBV3-1	TRBJ1-2	many	.	TGTGCCAGCAGCCATTGGGACAACTCTAACTATGGCTACACCTTC	CASSHWDNSNYGYTF
TRBV12-3/TRBV12-4	TRBJ1-2	many	TRBD1	TGTGCCAGCAGTTTAACAGGGGGTAGTGGCTACACCTTC	CASSLTGGSGYTF
TRBV5-1	TRBJ2-7	.	TRBD1	TGCGCCAGCAGCCCGGGACAGGGGGTGAACTACGAGCAGTACTTC	CASSPGQGVNYEQYF
TRBV21-1	TRBJ1-1	many	.	TGTGCCAGCAGCCCCCAACCAGGGACCGAAGGAGGGGGCACTGAAGCTTTCTTT	CASSPQPGTEGGGTEAFF
TRBV18	TRBJ1-4	.	TRBD1	TGTGCCAGCTCACCCCCCCCTGGGACAGATGAAAAACTGTTTTTT	CASSPPPGTDEKLFF
TRBV5-1	TRBJ2-3	.	TRBD2	TGCGCCAGCAGCCGCGGGACTAGCGCCAGCACAGATACGCAGTATTTT	CASSRGTSASTDTQYF
TRBV4-3	TRBJ2-5	.	.	TGCGCCAGCAGCCAAGAGGGCAGGACAACGGGGTCCACCCAGTACTTC	CASSQEGRTTGSTQYF
TRBV4-1	TRBJ1-3	many	.	TGCGCCAGCAGCCAAGAGAAAAAGGGAAACACCATATATTTT	CASSQEKKGNTIYF
TRBV29-1	TRBJ1-2	many	.	TGCAGCGTTGATGAAACCGTCTATGGCTACACCTTC	CSVDETVYGYTF
TRBV6-5	TRBJ1-4	many	.	TGTGCCAGCAGTTCCAGGGCGCGGGAAAAACTGTTTTTT	CASSSRAREKLFF
TRBV5-1	TRBJ1-3	many	.	TGCGCCAGCGCCGGATCTGGAAACACCATATATTTT	CASAGSGNTIYF
TRBV9	TRBJ2-1	.	.	TGTGCCAGTGCCCCAAGCTCCTACAATGAGCAGTTCTTC	CASAPSSYNEQFF
TRBV6-5	TRBJ1-5	.	.	TGTGCCAGCAGGAAGGACTTATATAGCAATCAGCCCCAGCATTTT	CASRKDLYSNQPQHF
TRBV7-6	TRBJ2-1	many	.	TGTGCCAGCAGCCAAGACAGGAACTCCTACAATGAGCAGTTCTTC	CASSQDRNSYNEQFF
TRBV6-2/TRBV6-3	TRBJ2-7	.	TRBD1	TGTGCCAGCAGTTCCGGGACAGGGTCCCACGAGCAGTACTTC	CASSSGTGSHEQYF
TRBV15	TRBJ1-1	.	.	TGTGCCACCAGCAGAGACGAAATGAACACTGAAGCTTTCTTT	CATSRDEMNTEAFF
TRBV18	TRBJ2-6	many	TRBD2	TGTGCCAGCTCACCTTTGCCTGCGGGAGCCCGACCTGGGGCCAACGTCCTGACTTTC	CASSPLPAGARPGANVLTF
TRBV10-1	TRBJ1-1	.	.	TGCGCCAGCAGCCTCATGTCGAATAGGGGCACTGAAGCTTTCTTT	CASSLMSNRGTEAFF
TRBV7-2	TRBJ2-6	many	.	TGTGCCAGCAGCTTTAGTTTCCAGGGGATGCTCTCTGGGGCCAACGTCCTGACTTTC	CASSFSFQGMLSGANVLTF
TRBV18	TRBJ2-7	many	.	TGTGCCAGCTCATTTTCAGGGAGCTCCTACGAGCAGTACTTC	CASSFSGSSYEQYF
TRBV5-5	TRBJ1-5	many	.	TGTGCCAGCAGCTTGACGGGGGCCGGCAATCAGCCCCAGCATTTT	CASSLTGAGNQPQHF
TRBV9	TRBJ2-7	many	.	TGTGCCAGCAGCGCTGGGGGGTTCTCCTACGAGCAGTACTTC	CASSAGGFSYEQYF
TRBV5-1	TRBJ2-7	many	.	TGCGCCAGCAGCTTTTCGACAGACTCTCTCTACGAGCAGTACTTC	CASSFSTDSLYEQYF
TRBV6-2/TRBV6-3	TRBJ2-1	.	TRBD2	TGTGCCAGCAGCCGCCTGCGGGGGGGCGGGACAGAAAATGAGCAGTTCTTC	CASSRLRGGGTENEQFF
TRBV20-1	TRBJ1-2	many	.	TGCAGTGCTAGAGTCCTGGGGAACTATGGCTACACCTTC	CSARVLGNYGYTF